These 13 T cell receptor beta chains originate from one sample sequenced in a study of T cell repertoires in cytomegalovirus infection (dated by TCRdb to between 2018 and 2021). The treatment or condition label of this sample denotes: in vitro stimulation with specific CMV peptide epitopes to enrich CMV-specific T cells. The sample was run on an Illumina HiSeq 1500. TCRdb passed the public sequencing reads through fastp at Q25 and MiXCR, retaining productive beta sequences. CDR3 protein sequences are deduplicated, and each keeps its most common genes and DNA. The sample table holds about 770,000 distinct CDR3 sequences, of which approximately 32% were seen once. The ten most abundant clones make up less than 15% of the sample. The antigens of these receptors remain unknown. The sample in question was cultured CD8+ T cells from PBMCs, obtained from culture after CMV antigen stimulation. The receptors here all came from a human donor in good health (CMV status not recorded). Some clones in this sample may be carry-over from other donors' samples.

The CDR3 loop reads CASSGTGTEAFF. The DNA for the CDR3 is TGTGCCAGCAGCGGGACAGGCACTGAAGCTTTCTTT. The rearrangement joins TRBV7-6 to TRBJ1-1, with 8 bases identical to TRBD1. The CDR3 runs to 12 residues. Germline loops: CDR1 SGHVS, CDR2 FNYEAQ. V gave up 5 bases and J gave up 4 bases; unmatched junction bases: 0.

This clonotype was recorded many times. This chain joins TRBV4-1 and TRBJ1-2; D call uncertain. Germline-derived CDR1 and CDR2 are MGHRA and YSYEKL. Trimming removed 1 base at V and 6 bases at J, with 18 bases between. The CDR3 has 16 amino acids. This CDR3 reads CASSQVGEQTLDGYTF. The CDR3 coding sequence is TGCGCCAGCAGCCAAGTTGGCGAACAGACCCTTGATGGCTACACCTTC.

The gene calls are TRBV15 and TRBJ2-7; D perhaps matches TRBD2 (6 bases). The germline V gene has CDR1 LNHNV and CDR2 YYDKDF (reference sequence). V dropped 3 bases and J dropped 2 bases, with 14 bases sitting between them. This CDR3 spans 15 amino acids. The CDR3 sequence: CATSSIGGNPYEQYF. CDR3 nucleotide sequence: TGTGCCACCAGCAGTATCGGAGGGAACCCCTACGAGCAGTACTTC. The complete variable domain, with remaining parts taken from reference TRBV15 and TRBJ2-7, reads DAMVIQNPRYQVTQFGKPVTLSCSQTLNHNVMYWYQQKSSQAPKLLFHYYDKDFNNEADTPDNFQSRRPNTSFCFLDIRSPGLGDTAMYLCATSSIGGNPYEQYFGPGTRLTVT.

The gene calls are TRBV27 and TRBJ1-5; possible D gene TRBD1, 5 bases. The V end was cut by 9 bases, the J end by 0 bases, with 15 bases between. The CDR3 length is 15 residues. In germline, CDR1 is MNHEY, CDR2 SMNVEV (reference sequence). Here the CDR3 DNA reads TGTGCCAGTCAATCGGGCAGGGATAGCAATCAGCCCCAGCATTTT. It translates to CASQSGRDSNQPQHF.

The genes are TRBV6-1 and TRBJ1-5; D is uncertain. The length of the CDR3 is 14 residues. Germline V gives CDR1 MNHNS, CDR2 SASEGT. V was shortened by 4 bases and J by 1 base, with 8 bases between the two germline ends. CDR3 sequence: CASSGMGSNQPQHF. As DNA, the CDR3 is TGTGCCAGCAGTGGGATGGGGAGCAATCAGCCCCAGCATTTT.

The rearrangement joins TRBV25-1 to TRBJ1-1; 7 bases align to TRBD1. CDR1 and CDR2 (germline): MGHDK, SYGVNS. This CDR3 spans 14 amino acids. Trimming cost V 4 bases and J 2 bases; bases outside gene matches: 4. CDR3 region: CASSVNRGNTEAFF. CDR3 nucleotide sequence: TGTGCCAGCAGTGTGAACAGGGGAAACACTGAAGCTTTCTTT.

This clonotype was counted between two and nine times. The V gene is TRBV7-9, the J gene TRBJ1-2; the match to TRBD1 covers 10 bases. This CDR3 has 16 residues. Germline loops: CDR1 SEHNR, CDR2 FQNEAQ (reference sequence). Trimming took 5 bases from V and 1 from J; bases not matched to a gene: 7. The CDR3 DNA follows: TGTGCCAGCAGCCCTTCCGGACAGGGGGGTAACTATGGCTACACCTTC. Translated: CASSPSGQGGNYGYTF.

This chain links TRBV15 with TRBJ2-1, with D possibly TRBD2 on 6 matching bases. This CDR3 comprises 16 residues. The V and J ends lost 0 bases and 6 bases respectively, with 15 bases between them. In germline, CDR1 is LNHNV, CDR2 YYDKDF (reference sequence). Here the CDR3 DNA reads TGTGCCACCAGCAGAGAGACTAGAGGCGCCTCCAATGAGCAGTTCTTC. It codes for CATSRETRGASNEQFF.

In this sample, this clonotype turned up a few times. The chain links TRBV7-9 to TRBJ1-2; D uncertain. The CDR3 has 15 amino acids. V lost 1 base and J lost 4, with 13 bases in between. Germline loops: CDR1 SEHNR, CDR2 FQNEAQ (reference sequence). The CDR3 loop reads CASSLDNRGPYGYTF. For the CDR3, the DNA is TGTGCCAGCAGCTTAGATAATCGCGGCCCCTATGGCTACACCTTC.

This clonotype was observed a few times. CDR3 nucleotides: TGTGCCAGCAGTTTCATAGCGGGGGGGCGCGGCACAGATACGCAGTATTTT. It encodes CASSFIAGGRGTDTQYF. V and J are TRBV6-1 and TRBJ2-3, with TRBD2 matching 11 bases. The CDR3 is 17 amino acids. Germline V lookup: CDR1 MNHNS, CDR2 SASEGT. The junction had 8 bases not matched to a gene; V was cut back by 5 bases and J by 1 base.

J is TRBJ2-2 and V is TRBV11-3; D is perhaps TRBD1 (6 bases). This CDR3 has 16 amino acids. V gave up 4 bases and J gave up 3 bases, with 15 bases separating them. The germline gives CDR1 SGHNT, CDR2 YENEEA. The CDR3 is CASSWDEGVYTGELFF. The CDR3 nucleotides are TGTGCCAGCAGCTGGGACGAGGGGGTGTACACCGGGGAGCTGTTTTTT.

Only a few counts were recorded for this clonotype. The CDR3: CASSLVPQGREAFF. CDR3 DNA: TGTGCCAGCAGCTTAGTTCCTCAGGGGCGTGAAGCTTTCTTT. This chain links TRBV7-2 with TRBJ1-1; weak D call: TRBD1 (6 bases). This CDR3 has 14 residues. V was shortened by 1 base and J by 7 bases, with 13 bases between the two germline ends. Germline-derived CDR1 and CDR2 are SGHTA and FQGNSA.

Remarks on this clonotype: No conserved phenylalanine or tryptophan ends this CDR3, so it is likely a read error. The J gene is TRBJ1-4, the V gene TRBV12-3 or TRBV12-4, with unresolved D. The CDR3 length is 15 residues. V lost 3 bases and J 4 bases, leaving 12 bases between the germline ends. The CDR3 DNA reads TGTGCCAGCAGTTTCACCCAGGACCTTAATGAAAAACTGTTTTGT. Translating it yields CASSFTQDLNEKLFC.